This entry describes one T cell receptor beta chain. What it recognizes is unknown. The sample is drawn from a study of cytomegalovirus exposure and HLA in healthy donors. Study details: Researchers found that roughly 77% of about 400 genotyped donors fell within the Caucasian-associated ancestry cluster. Study-level points and caveats: Reports showed the classifier diagnosing cytomegalovirus status with high specificity and sensitivity. Later analysis identified several of the most significant clusters that appeared linked to common viral pathogens. Prediction of most subjects' HLA-A and HLA-B alleles by TCR beta sequences was reportedly accurate.

With 60 Vbeta and 13 Jbeta primers, the PCR was carried out. Sequencing used immunoSEQ multiplex PCR; TCRdb keeps in-frame clones, though not all of them. The sample lists about 210,000 clones, about 80% occurring once. Sequencing was performed on PBMCs. The sequence was collected from a woman in her thirties in good health and CMV-seropositive.

The CDR3 loop is CASSPDRTGTQHF. The CDR3 DNA reads as TGTGCCAGCAGCCCCGACCGGACGGGGACCCAGCATTTT. V gene TRBV7-2 combines with J gene TRBJ1-5, with unresolved D. The CDR3 is made up of 13 amino acids. Deletions cut 5 bases from V and 11 bases from J, with 16 bases between. The germline V gene has CDR1 SGHTA and CDR2 FQGNSA. Full variable domain (outside the CDR3, taken from reference TRBV7-2 and TRBJ1-5): GAGVSQSPSNKVTEKGKDVELRCDPISGHTALYWYRQSLGQGLEFLIYFQGNSAPDKSGLPSDRFSAERTGGSVSTLTIQRTQQEDSAVYLCASSPDRTGTQHFGDGTRLSIL.